The rows below give T cell receptor beta chains drawn from one sample of a study of blood T cell repertoires in COVID-19. Here immunoSEQ multiplex PCR was the method, and the copy in TCRdb shows in-frame clones only, minus some. This sample has 250,000 to 300,000 clones, with about 88% found just once. Sequenced: PBMCs or T cells enriched from blood (not recorded which). All receptors derive from a woman aged 45-60 years who had been exposed to COVID-19. Each CDR3 is given without its conserved first and last residue. A D gene is named only where the DNA matches it firmly.

J gene | D gene | V gene | CDR3 protein
TRBJ1-1 | TRBD1 | TRBV28 | ASSLSTGGAF
TRBJ1-1 | TRBD1 | TRBV5-4 | ASSLVQGTGTEAF
TRBJ1-1 | - | TRBV5-1 | ASRVTQLNTEAF
TRBJ1-2 | - | TRBV19 | ASSMEGYGYT
TRBJ2-5 | - | TRBV7-2 | ASSTLGVGRQETQY
TRBJ1-3 | TRBD1 | TRBV6-5 | ASRRTGGPGNTIY
TRBJ1-2 | - | TRBV12-3/TRBV12-4 | ASSLQAGGYT
TRBJ1-1 | - | TRBV7-3 | ASSPQGSNTEAF
TRBJ1-1 | - | TRBV19 | ASKFPGVTEAF
TRBJ1-4 | TRBD1 | TRBV11-2 | ASSPDRAWGKLF
TRBJ1-5 | TRBD1 | TRBV19 | ASSPDRTGVSNQPQH
TRBJ1-6 | TRBD1 | TRBV10-3 | AISLDRASPLH
TRBJ1-5 | - | TRBV29-1 | SVGGRNGQPQH
TRBJ1-6 | TRBD1 | TRBV5-4 | ASSLKQGENSPLH
TRBJ1-1 | - | TRBV7-9 | ASSPTRWGTTEAF
TRBJ1-1 | - | TRBV6-5 | ASSYSGVPTEAF
TRBJ1-3 | - | TRBV27 | ASNSTLSGNTIY
TRBJ2-6 | TRBD2 | TRBV4-2 | ASGPGGSGANVLT
TRBJ2-5 | - | TRBV3-1/TRBV3-2 | ASSQGAGLETQY
TRBJ1-1 | TRBD1 | TRBV6-5 | ASSYPITGGTEAF
TRBJ2-7 | TRBD2 | TRBV15 | ATSSQRGPYEQY
TRBJ1-1 | - | TRBV13 | ASSLRGITEAF
TRBJ2-5 | - | TRBV19 | ASSIAGYQETQY
TRBJ2-5 | TRBD2 | TRBV27 | ASSFDCGSGVGETQY
TRBJ1-2 | - | TRBV12-3/TRBV12-4 | ASSFGTGSGYT
TRBJ1-4 | - | TRBV5-1 | ASSLFFPEKLF
TRBJ1-4 | - | TRBV5-5 | ASSLLPGGFNEKLF
TRBJ2-7 | TRBD1 | TRBV5-8 | ASSSPPGQGVFYEQY
TRBJ1-4 | TRBD1 | TRBV3-1/TRBV3-2 | ASSQGDRATNEKLF
TRBJ1-1 | - | TRBV19 | ATTDGGWIAF
TRBJ1-1 | - | TRBV7-9 | ASSGITEAF
TRBJ2-3 | TRBD1 | TRBV5-4 | ASSLDRDPQY
TRBJ1-1 | - | TRBV5-8 | ASSLGATPVGEAF
TRBJ1-2 | TRBD1 | TRBV29-1 | SVAGGVGYGYT
TRBJ1-1 | TRBD1 | TRBV11-2 | ASSPDRGNTEAF
TRBJ1-2 | TRBD1 | TRBV4-2 | ASSQEARGNNYGYT
TRBJ2-3 | - | TRBV7-9 | ASSLSTDTQY
TRBJ1-5 | - | TRBV7-8 | ASSLDTGGNQPQH
TRBJ2-7 | - | TRBV7-2 | ASSFDRASYEQY
TRBJ1-2 | - | TRBV4-3 | ASSQGYQGGYGYT
TRBJ2-1 | - | TRBV30 | ACGGTYNEQF
TRBJ2-7 | - | TRBV6-4 | ASSDRAGNEQY
TRBJ1-4 | TRBD1 | TRBV2 | ASSWDRGNEKLF
TRBJ1-2 | TRBD1 | TRBV6-5 | ASSSQGANYGYT
TRBJ1-1 | - | TRBV5-1 | ASSLQPNTEAF
TRBJ2-7 | - | TRBV6-2/TRBV6-3 | ASSPSISSSYEQY
TRBJ2-7 | TRBD2 | TRBV7-9 | ASSPSGGLEQY
TRBJ2-3 | - | TRBV7-2 | ASSLPTSRADTQY